Below, one T cell receptor beta chain is given with its context. The antigen remains unidentified. Sequencing was performed with immunoSEQ multiplex PCR; in TCRdb, only in-frame clones are kept and a portion is missing. Seen here are 150,000 or so clones, 85% to 90% observed once, and the top ten hold approximately 9.2%. V was shortened by 1 base and J by 0 bases, with 11 bases between the two germline ends. This CDR3 has 16 amino acids. Germline CDR1 and CDR2: MGHRA and YSYEKL. Among the 90 to 150 subjects of the validation cohort, separate from the roughly 650-subject first cohort, were the donors. This sample stems from a study of cytomegalovirus exposure and HLA in healthy donors. The wider study: A subsequent analysis stated that the 100 to 150 validation repertoires were run on the same platform as the approximately 700 first-cohort repertoires. Study results and caveats: Associated with cytomegalovirus, according to the listing, were around 170 TCR beta chains. Reports credit the classifier with highly specific, highly sensitive diagnosis of cytomegalovirus status.

The sample was PBMCs. This clonotype was sampled from a woman younger than 30 in good health and CMV-seropositive. J is TRBJ2-3 and V is TRBV4-1; D remains ambiguous. CDR3 in amino acids: CASSQVRSISTDTQYF. Here the CDR3 DNA reads TGCGCCAGCAGCCAAGTCCGGAGTATTAGCACAGATACGCAGTATTTT.